Here is one T cell receptor (beta chain) with its context. Its target is unknown. The V gene lost 4 bases and the J gene lost 1 base, with 11 bases spanning the gap. This CDR3 has 14 amino acids. Germline CDR1 and CDR2: SGDLS and YYNGEE. The data are from a study of cytomegalovirus exposure and HLA in healthy donors. In the study overall: Of roughly 400 genotyped donors, around 80% grouped in the Caucasian-associated ancestry cluster.

General observations from the study: TCR beta sequences reportedly predicted the HLA-A and HLA-B alleles of most subjects accurately. Analysis performed later found about 18,000 TCR beta sequences associated with HLA alleles at 0.05 false discovery rate. A later analysis appeared to link common viral pathogens to several of the most significant clusters.

In the PCR, 60 Vbeta and 13 Jbeta primers were used. The repertoire was sequenced with immunoSEQ multiplex PCR; TCRdb's copy has only in-frame clones and lacks some. Among 150,000 to 170,000 clones listed, more than 75% were seen once. Sequenced: PBMCs. The TCR sequence derives from a man aged 30 to 39 in good health and CMV-seropositive. The gene calls are TRBV9 and TRBJ2-5; a possible D gene is TRBD2 (6 bases). This chain's CDR3 is CASSHGGLQETQYF. The DNA for the CDR3 is TGTGCCAGCAGCCACGGGGGACTCCAAGAGACCCAGTACTTC.